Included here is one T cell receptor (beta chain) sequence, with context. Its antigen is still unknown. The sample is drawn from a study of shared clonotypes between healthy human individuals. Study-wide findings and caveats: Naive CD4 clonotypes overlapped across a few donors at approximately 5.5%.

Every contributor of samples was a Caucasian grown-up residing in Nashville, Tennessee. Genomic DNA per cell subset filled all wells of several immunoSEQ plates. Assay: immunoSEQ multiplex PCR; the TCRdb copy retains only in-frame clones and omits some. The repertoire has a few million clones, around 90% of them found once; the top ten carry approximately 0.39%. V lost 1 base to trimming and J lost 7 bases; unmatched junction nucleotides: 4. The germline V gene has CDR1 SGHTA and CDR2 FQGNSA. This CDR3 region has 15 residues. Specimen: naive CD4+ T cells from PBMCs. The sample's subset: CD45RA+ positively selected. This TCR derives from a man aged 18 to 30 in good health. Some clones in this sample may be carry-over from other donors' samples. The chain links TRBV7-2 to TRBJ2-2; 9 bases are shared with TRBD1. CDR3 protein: CASSLVGTGIGELFF. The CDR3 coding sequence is TGTGCCAGCAGCTTAGTCGGGACAGGGATCGGGGAGCTGTTTTTT. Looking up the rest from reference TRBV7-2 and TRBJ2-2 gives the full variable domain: GAGVSQSPSNKVTEKGKDVELRCDPISGHTALYWYRQSLGQGLEFLIYFQGNSAPDKSGLPSDRFSAERTGGSVSTLTIQRTQQEDSAVYLCASSLVGTGIGELFFGEGSRLTVL.